The sequence of this T cell receptor (beta chain) was determined in a study of T cell repertoires in cytomegalovirus infection. Study-level information: Use of recently identified HLA-C-restricted and well-studied HLA-B-restricted CMV epitopes was part of the study. It was the public TCR beta signatures that indicated both CMV infection and matching HLA type.

General study findings and limits: Summed frequency of shared TCR beta families picked out CMV carriers who also had the relevant HLA. CMV-specific TCR beta clonotypes restricted by HLA-C were the ones dominating the ex vivo response.

MiXCR, applied by TCRdb to the reads, yields one record per CDR3 protein. Counted here are 27,000 or so distinct CDR3 sequences, around 20% occurring once; the ten biggest clones make up about four fifths. There are 11 residues in the CDR3. The germline V and J ends were trimmed by 0 bases and 10 bases, with 6 bases remaining between them. In the case of this clonotype: Antigen: not known.

The clonotype comes from a human donor in good health (CMV status not recorded). Some clones in this sample may be carry-over from other donors' samples. The sample here was CD8+ T cells from cultured PBMCs, taken from culture after CMV antigen stimulation. The genes are TRBV12-3 or TRBV12-4 and TRBJ1-2, with D hard to call. CDR3 sequence: CASSLAPYYTF. DNA for the CDR3: TGTGCCAGCAGTTTAGCGCCTTACTACACCTTC.